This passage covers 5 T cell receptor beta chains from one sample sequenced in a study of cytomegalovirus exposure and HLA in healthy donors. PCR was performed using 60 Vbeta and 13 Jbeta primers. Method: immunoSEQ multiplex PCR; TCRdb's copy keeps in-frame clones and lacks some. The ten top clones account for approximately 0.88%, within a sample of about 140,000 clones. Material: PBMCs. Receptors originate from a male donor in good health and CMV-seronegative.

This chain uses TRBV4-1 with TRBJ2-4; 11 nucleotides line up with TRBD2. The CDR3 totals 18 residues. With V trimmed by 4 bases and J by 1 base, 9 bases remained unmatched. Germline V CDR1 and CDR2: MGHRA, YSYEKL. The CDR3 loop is CASSPEELAGAAKNIQYF. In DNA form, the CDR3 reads TGCGCCAGCAGCCCAGAGGAACTAGCGGGAGCGGCCAAAAACATTCAGTACTTC.

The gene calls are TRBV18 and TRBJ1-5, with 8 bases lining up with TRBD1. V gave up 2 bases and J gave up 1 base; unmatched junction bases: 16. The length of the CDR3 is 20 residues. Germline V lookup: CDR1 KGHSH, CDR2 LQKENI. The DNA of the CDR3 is TGTGCCAGCTCACCAAGGGCCGGGACAGGTAAAGTGGGGAGCAATCAGCCCCAGCATTTT. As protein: CASSPRAGTGKVGSNQPQHF.

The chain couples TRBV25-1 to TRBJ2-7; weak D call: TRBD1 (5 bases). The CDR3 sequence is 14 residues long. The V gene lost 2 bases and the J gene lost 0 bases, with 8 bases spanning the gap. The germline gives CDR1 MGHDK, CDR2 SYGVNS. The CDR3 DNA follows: TGTGCCAGCAGTGAACAGGGATACTCCTACGAGCAGTACTTC. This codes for CASSEQGYSYEQYF.

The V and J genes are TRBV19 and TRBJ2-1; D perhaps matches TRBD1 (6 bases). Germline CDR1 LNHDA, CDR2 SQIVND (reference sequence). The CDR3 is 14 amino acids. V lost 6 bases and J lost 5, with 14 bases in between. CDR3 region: CASRRGQKDNEQFF. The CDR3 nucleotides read TGTGCCAGTAGGAGAGGACAGAAAGACAATGAGCAGTTCTTC. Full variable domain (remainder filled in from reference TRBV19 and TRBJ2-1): DGGITQSPKYLFRKEGQNVTLSCEQNLNHDAMYWYRQDPGQGLRLIYYSQIVNDFQKGDIAEGYSVSREKKESFPLTVTSAQKNPTAFYLCASRRGQKDNEQFFGPGTRLTVL.

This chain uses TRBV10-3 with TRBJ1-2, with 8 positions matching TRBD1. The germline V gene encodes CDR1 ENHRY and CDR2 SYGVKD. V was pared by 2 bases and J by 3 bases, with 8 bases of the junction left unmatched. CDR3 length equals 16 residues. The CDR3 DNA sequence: TGTGCCATCAGTGAGAGCGCAGAGGGACAGGACTATGGCTACACCTTC. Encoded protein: CAISESAEGQDYGYTF.